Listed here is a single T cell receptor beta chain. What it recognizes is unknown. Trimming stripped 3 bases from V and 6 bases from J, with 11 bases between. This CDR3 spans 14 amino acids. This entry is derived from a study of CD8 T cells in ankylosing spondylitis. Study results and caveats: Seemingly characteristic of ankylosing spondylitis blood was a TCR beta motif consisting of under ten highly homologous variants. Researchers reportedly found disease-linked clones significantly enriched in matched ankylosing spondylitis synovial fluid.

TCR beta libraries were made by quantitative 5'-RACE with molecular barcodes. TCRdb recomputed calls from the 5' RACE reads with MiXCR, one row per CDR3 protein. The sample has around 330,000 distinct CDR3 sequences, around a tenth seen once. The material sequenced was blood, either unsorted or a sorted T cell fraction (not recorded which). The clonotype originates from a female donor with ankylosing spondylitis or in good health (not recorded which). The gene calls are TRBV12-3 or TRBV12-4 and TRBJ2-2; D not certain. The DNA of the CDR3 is TGTGCCAGCAGTTTGTTCCAGGTAGCCGGGGAGCTGTTTTTT. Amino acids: CASSLFQVAGELFF.